These 10 T cell receptor beta chains were all obtained from the same sample, sequenced in a study of human T cells and chemical hapten exposure. Time point here: patch test 2, 6 weeks after DPC sensitization. Treatment in this sample: therapeutic diphenylcyclopropenone sensitization with weekly scalp DPC. TCRdb called the RACE reads again in MiXCR, with one record for every CDR3 protein. This sample has fewer than 80,000 distinct CDR3 sequences, with 9% to 12% found just once. Sample: whole blood, taken in connection with sensitization to the hapten diphenylcyclopropenone (DPC). The receptor source for this set is a woman in her 50s with alopecia areata. Some clones in this sample may be carry-over from other donors' samples.

CDR3 sequence: CSARVPGGPDTQYF. The CDR3 DNA reads as TGCAGTGCTAGAGTGCCAGGGGGCCCAGATACGCAGTATTTT. This sequence joins TRBV20-1 and TRBJ2-3; 8 bases are a match to TRBD1. This CDR3 has 14 residues. Germline trimming cut 1 base from V and 4 bases from J; bases unmatched to any gene: 4. The germline CDR1 and CDR2 sequences are DFQATT and SNEGSKA (reference sequence).

This clonotype came up many times. The chain has TRBV6-5 and TRBJ2-7, with 7 bases identical to TRBD1. The CDR3 is 13 residues long. CDR1 and CDR2 (germline): MNHEY, SVGAGI. The V segment lost 7 bases and the J segment 7 bases; nucleotides outside the gene matches: 10. In nucleotides, the CDR3 is TGTGCCAGCAAGGTTAGGGGGCAGGGGGAGCAGTACTTC. Translation: CASKVRGQGEQYF.

This chain uses TRBV12-3 or TRBV12-4 with TRBJ2-6; D is uncertain. Trimming removed 3 bases from V and 0 bases from J, with 6 bases in between. CDR3 length: 15 amino acids. In nucleotides, the CDR3 is TGTGCCAGCAGTTTTTCCATCTCTGGGGCCAACGTCCTGACTTTC. Residues: CASSFSISGANVLTF.

This clonotype appeared many times. The chain employs TRBV12-3 or TRBV12-4 and TRBJ1-1; D gene unclear. V lost 3 bases, J lost 4 bases, and 3 bases lay in between. The CDR3 is 11 residues long. DNA for the CDR3: TGTGCCAGCAGTTTTAGCACTGAAGCTTTCTTT. This sequence encodes CASSFSTEAFF.

This clonotype was picked up many times. The chain combines TRBV7-9 with TRBJ1-2, with a possible D match to TRBD1 (6 bases). V lost 3 bases to trimming and J lost 6 bases, with 8 bases between them. CDR3 length equals 12 residues. Germline CDR1 reads SEHNR; CDR2 reads FQNEAQ (reference sequence). CDR3 in amino acids: CASSFNRDGYTF. Here the CDR3 DNA reads TGTGCCAGCAGCTTCAACAGGGATGGCTACACCTTC.

This clonotype was detected a few times. The V gene is TRBV20-1, the J gene TRBJ2-5, with unresolved D. Trimming shortened V by 0 bases and J by 5 bases, and 10 bases separated the two germline ends. The CDR3 contains 13 residues. Looked up from germline, CDR1 is DFQATT and CDR2 is SNEGSKA (reference sequence). As DNA, the CDR3 is TGCAGTGCTAGAGAACCCCCCGGGGAGACCCAGTACTTC. Encoded protein: CSAREPPGETQYF.

The chain is built from TRBV15 and TRBJ1-2; D may be TRBD1 (6 bases). The V gene lost 0 bases and the J gene lost 9 bases, with 11 bases spanning the gap. The CDR3 totals 13 residues. Germline CDR1 and CDR2: LNHNV and YYDKDF (reference sequence). The CDR3, as DNA: TGTGCCACCAGCAGAGAACAGGGCCGGAGCTACACCTTC. Its translation: CATSREQGRSYTF.

This clonotype was detected many times. For the CDR3, the DNA is TGTGCCAGCAGCCTGGCGAGTGTGAGCAATCAGCCCCAGCATTTT. Encoded protein: CASSLASVSNQPQHF. The chain combines TRBV3-1 with TRBJ1-5; D call uncertain. The CDR3 spans 15 residues. V gave up 4 bases and J gave up 1 base, with 11 bases separating them. CDR1 is LGHDT and CDR2 is YNNKEL in the germline V gene (reference sequence).

This clonotype was found many times. The rearrangement links TRBV20-1 to TRBJ2-7, with D tentatively TRBD1 or TRBD2 (5 bases each). The V end lost 5 bases, the J end lost 9 bases, and 17 bases lay between the germline ends. The CDR3 consists of 12 residues. The germline V gene has CDR1 DFQATT and CDR2 SNEGSKA (reference sequence). CDR3 region: CSAQPGPRRQYF. CDR3 nucleotides: TGCAGTGCTCAGCCGGGACCCCGAAGGCAGTACTTC.

The gene calls are TRBV20-1 and TRBJ1-1; tentative D call: TRBD1 (5 bases). CDR3 length equals 12 residues. The V end was cut by 6 bases, the J end by 4 bases, with 12 bases between. Germline CDR1 and CDR2: DFQATT and SNEGSKA (reference sequence). For the CDR3, the DNA is TGCAGTGCCATCCAGGGATTCACTGAAGCTTTCTTT. It encodes CSAIQGFTEAFF.